Below, 5 T cell receptor beta chains from the same sample are listed, as sequenced in a study of T cells after yellow fever vaccination. TCRdb re-analysed the 5' RACE reads in MiXCR, keeping a single row per CDR3 protein. In the table there are around 550,000 distinct CDR3 sequences, less than 20% of which are singletons. The input for sequencing was PBMCs, taken 15 days after the yellow fever booster vaccination. These receptors all stem from a man in his thirties or forties who received the YFV17D yellow fever vaccine.

There are a few counts of this clonotype. The CDR3 coding sequence is TGCGCCAGCAGCCTTACTAGCGCCGACGAGCAGTACTTC. It is translated as CASSLTSADEQYF. V and J are TRBV4-3 and TRBJ2-7; 7 bases map to TRBD2. Germline CDR1 and CDR2: LGHNA and YSLEER. The CDR3 is 13 residues long. V was pared by 4 bases and J by 5 bases, with 5 bases of the junction left unmatched.

This chain uses TRBV29-1 with TRBJ2-7; the match to TRBD2 covers 10 bases. With 6 bases clipped from V and 5 bases from J, the junction kept 10 bases outside the gene matches. CDR1 is SQVTM and CDR2 is ANQGSEA in the germline V gene. This CDR3 spans 14 amino acids. This CDR3 reads CSVIAGGLSDEQYF. Written as DNA, the CDR3 is TGCAGCGTGATAGCGGGAGGACTTTCGGACGAGCAGTACTTC.

CDR3 residues: CASSSVGRANVLTF. In nucleotides, the CDR3 is TGTGCCAGCAGCTCCGTCGGTAGGGCCAACGTCCTGACTTTC. V is TRBV7-2 and J is TRBJ2-6; the D is unclear. This CDR3 is 14 amino acids long. With 4 bases removed from V and 5 bases from J, the gap between germline ends came to 9 bases. The germline CDR1 and CDR2 sequences are SGHTA and FQGNSA.

This clonotype was detected only a few times. The genes are TRBV7-7 and TRBJ2-5; 7 nucleotides align to TRBD1. V lost 5 bases and J lost 5; bases outside the gene matches: 8. CDR3 length equals 14 residues. Germline V gene sequence: CDR1 SSHAT, CDR2 FNYEAQ (reference sequence). The CDR3 DNA follows: TGTGCCAGCAGCCGACAGGGCGTTGAGGAGACCCAGTACTTC. Protein product: CASSRQGVEETQYF.

Ten or more counts support this clonotype. The V call is TRBV7-2, the J call TRBJ2-1, with a tentative D call TRBD2 (5 bases). CDR1 SGHTA and CDR2 FQGNSA come from the germline V gene. The CDR3 is 15 residues long. V was shortened by 3 bases and J by 1 base, with 10 bases between the two germline ends. CDR3 coding DNA: TGTGCCAGCAGCTTCGGAACGGGGTCCTACAATGAGCAGTTCTTC. This codes for CASSFGTGSYNEQFF.